The 5 T cell receptor beta chains below were found in one sample sequenced in a study of T cell responses to AZD1222 COVID-19 vaccine. Data came from immunoSEQ multiplex PCR; TCRdb stores just in-frame clones and leaves some out. The sample has roughly 100,000 clones, less than 95% seen once. This sample comprised peripheral blood, obtained 28 days after the second AZD1222 dose. The source of these receptors is an adult who received the AZD1222 COVID-19 vaccine.

The chain has TRBV27 and TRBJ1-2; TRBD1 is a possible D gene (6 bases). V lost 2 bases to trimming and J lost 2 bases, with 15 bases between them. The CDR3 is 16 residues long. Germline V gene data show CDR1 as MNHEY and CDR2 as SMNVEV (reference sequence). The CDR3 bases are TGTGCCAGCAGTTTAAAGGGCAGGGGAAGGAACTATGGCTACACCTTC. Translated: CASSLKGRGRNYGYTF.

This clone was detected only once. The chain combines TRBV9 with TRBJ1-2; TRBD1 matches 9 bases. The CDR3 is 17 residues long. The V and J ends lost 2 bases and 8 bases, in that order; junction bases with no gene match: 16. The germline V gene has CDR1 SGDLS and CDR2 YYNGEE. The CDR3 region is CASSVTPGTGSSRGYTF. CDR3 bases: TGTGCCAGCAGCGTGACCCCCGGGACAGGGTCTTCGAGGGGCTACACCTTC.

The table lists this clone with a few counts. The chain carries TRBV7-2 and TRBJ2-1, with unresolved D. The V gene's germline CDR1 is SGHTA and CDR2 FQGNSA. The CDR3 sequence is 15 residues long. With 2 bases removed from V and 6 bases from J, the gap between germline ends came to 14 bases. The CDR3 here is CASSLKSGKGNEQFF. The CDR3 nucleotides are TGTGCCAGCAGCTTAAAGAGTGGGAAGGGCAATGAGCAGTTCTTC. Using reference TRBV7-2 and TRBJ2-1 for the parts outside the CDR3, the full variable domain is GAGVSQSPSNKVTEKGKDVELRCDPISGHTALYWYRQSLGQGLEFLIYFQGNSAPDKSGLPSDRFSAERTGGSVSTLTIQRTQQEDSAVYLCASSLKSGKGNEQFFGPGTRLTVL.

This clone was found a few times. The V call is TRBV6-5, the J call TRBJ2-7; D call uncertain. The germline gives CDR1 MNHEY, CDR2 SVGAGI. V gave up 4 bases and J gave up 2 bases, with 9 bases separating them. The CDR3 length is 13 residues. The CDR3 nucleotides are TGTGCCAGCAGTTGGACCCCCACCTACGAGCAGTACTTC. It encodes CASSWTPTYEQYF.

J is TRBJ1-2 and V is TRBV18, with D possibly being TRBD1 (5 bases). V lost 2 bases to trimming and J lost 0 bases, with 13 bases between them. This CDR3 has 16 residues. The germline gives CDR1 KGHSH, CDR2 LQKENI. The CDR3 region has the DNA TGTGCCAGCTCACCAGAGATAGGACAAGCTAACTATGGCTACACCTTC. This translates into CASSPEIGQANYGYTF.